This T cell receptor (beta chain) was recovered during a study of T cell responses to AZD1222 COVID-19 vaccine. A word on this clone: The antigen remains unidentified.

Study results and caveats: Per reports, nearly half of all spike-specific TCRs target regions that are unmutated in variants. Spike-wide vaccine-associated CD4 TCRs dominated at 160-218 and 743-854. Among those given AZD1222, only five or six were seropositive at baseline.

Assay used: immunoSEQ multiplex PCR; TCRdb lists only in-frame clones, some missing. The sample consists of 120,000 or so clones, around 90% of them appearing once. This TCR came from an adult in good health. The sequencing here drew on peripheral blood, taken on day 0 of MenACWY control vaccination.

CDR3 loop: CASSSQETQYF. As DNA, the CDR3 is TGTGCCAGCAGTTCCCAAGAGACCCAGTACTTC. The chain has TRBV6-2 or TRBV6-3 and TRBJ2-5; no firm D call. CDR1 and CDR2 (germline): MNHEY, SVGEGT. CDR3 size: 11 residues. V lost 4 bases to trimming and J lost 1 base, with 1 base between them.